This TCR beta chain was obtained from a study of T-cell reconstitution after alpha-beta-depleted transplantation in children. Unique molecular identifiers were incorporated during preparation of the TCRbeta library. TCRdb itself ran the PCR reads through MiXCR, one entry per CDR3 protein. The top ten clones hold 28% of a sample with hundreds of thousands of distinct CDR3 sequences, approximately 10% of them seen once. This clonotype showed up many times. The sequenced sample was PBMCs, obtained before TCRalphabeta/CD19-depleted stem cell transplant. This TCR was recovered from a child younger than two with acute myeloid leukemia, due to receive a stem cell transplant.

The CDR3 DNA is TGTGCCAGCAGTTTCCAGGGTGACACAGATACGCAGTATTTT. Translated, it gives CASSFQGDTDTQYF. This chain connects TRBV12-3 or TRBV12-4 to TRBJ2-3, with D maybe TRBD1 (5 bases). The CDR3 is 14 amino acids. V was clipped by 3 bases and J by 2 bases, with 9 bases between them.